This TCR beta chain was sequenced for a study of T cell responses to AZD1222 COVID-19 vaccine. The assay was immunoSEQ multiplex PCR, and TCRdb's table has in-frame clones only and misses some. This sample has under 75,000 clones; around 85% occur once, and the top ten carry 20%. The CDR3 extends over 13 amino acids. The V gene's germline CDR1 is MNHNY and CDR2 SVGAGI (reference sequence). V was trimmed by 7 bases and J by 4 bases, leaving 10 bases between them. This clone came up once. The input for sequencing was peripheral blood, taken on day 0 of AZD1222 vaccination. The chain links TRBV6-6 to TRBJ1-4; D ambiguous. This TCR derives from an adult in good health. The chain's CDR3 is CASNSGLNEKLFF. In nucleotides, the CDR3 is TGTGCCAGCAATAGTGGACTTAATGAAAAACTGTTTTTT.